This entry lists 23 T cell receptor beta chains sequenced from one sample in a study of shared clonotypes between healthy human individuals. Assay: immunoSEQ multiplex PCR; the TCRdb copy retains only in-frame clones and omits some. This repertoire shows some 2.1 million clones, 90% to 95% found once; its top ten account for 0.1% to 0.15%. The sample comprised naive CD4+ T cells sorted from blood. Subset noted: CD45RA+ positively selected. The receptors come from a man between 18 and 29 years old in good health.

V usage is TRBV27 and J usage is TRBJ2-1, with TRBD2 matching 8 bases. V was pared by 5 bases and J by 3 bases, with 3 bases of the junction left unmatched. The germline CDR1 and CDR2 sequences are MNHEY and SMNVEV (reference sequence). The length of the CDR3 is 14 residues. The CDR3 DNA reads as TGTGCCAGCAGTCCGGGAGGGATCTACAATGAGCAGTTCTTC. Amino acids: CASSPGGIYNEQFF.

The chain is built from TRBV27 and TRBJ2-1; possibly TRBD2 for D (6 bases). CDR3 size: 15 residues. Germline V lookup: CDR1 MNHEY, CDR2 SMNVEV (reference sequence). V was clipped by 2 bases and J by 3 bases, with 11 bases between them. DNA for the CDR3: TGTGCCAGCAGTTTAAGGCTAGCGTTCTACAATGAGCAGTTCTTC. Its protein product is CASSLRLAFYNEQFF.

In this sample, this clone turned up once. The chain recombines TRBV11-3 with TRBJ2-2; D might be TRBD1 or TRBD2, each matching 5 bases. Germline assignment: CDR1 SGHNT and CDR2 YENEEA. V was shortened by 4 bases and J by 5 bases, with 11 bases between the two germline ends. The CDR3 spans 14 residues. CDR3 sequence (DNA): TGTGCCAGCAGCTCAAATGGGGGAACCGGGGAGCTGTTTTTT. It yields the protein CASSSNGGTGELFF.

J is TRBJ2-3 and V is TRBV5-6; 11 bases line up with TRBD2. This CDR3 has 19 residues. Germline V lookup: CDR1 SGHDT, CDR2 YYEEEE. J gave up 1 base and V 3 bases, and 13 bases lay outside the gene matches. CDR3 amino acids: CASSSPGSGRALGTDTQYF. The CDR3 DNA sequence: TGTGCCAGCAGCTCCCCCGGTAGCGGGAGGGCCCTCGGCACAGATACGCAGTATTTT.

V is TRBV19 and J is TRBJ1-3, with D hard to call. The CDR3 totals 11 residues. Germline CDR1 reads LNHDA; CDR2 reads SQIVND (reference sequence). V lost 8 bases, J lost 8 bases, and 10 bases lay in between. The CDR3 coding sequence is TGTGCCAGTGCAAGATTGGACACCATATATTTT. Its protein product is CASARLDTIYF. Together with reference TRBV19 and TRBJ1-3, the CDR3 gives the full variable domain: DGGITQSPKYLFRKEGQNVTLSCEQNLNHDAMYWYRQDPGQGLRLIYYSQIVNDFQKGDIAEGYSVSREKKESFPLTVTSAQKNPTAFYLCASARLDTIYFGEGSWLTVV.

The rearrangement uses TRBV27 and TRBJ1-6; 8 bases are a match to TRBD1. The V and J ends lost 5 bases and 7 bases, in that order; junction bases with no gene match: 7. Germline CDR1 is MNHEY and CDR2 is SMNVEV (reference sequence). CDR3 length equals 15 residues. CDR3: CASSPGTGGNSPLHF. CDR3 nucleotides: TGTGCCAGCAGTCCGGGGACAGGTGGCAATTCACCCCTCCACTTT.

Concerning this clone itself: Additional DNA sequences in this sample encode the identical CDR3. V and J are TRBV6-5 and TRBJ2-7; TRBD2 matches at 7 bases. Trimming cost V 2 bases and J 3 bases; bases outside gene matches: 4. CDR3 length equals 14 residues. Germline CDR1 reads MNHEY; CDR2 reads SVGAGI. As DNA, the CDR3 is TGTGCCAGCAGTTACGGGGAGGGAGGCTACGAGCAGTACTTC. Translating it yields CASSYGEGGYEQYF.

The CDR3 coding sequence is TGCGCCAGCAGCCTCCGGGACAGGGGTGACGAGCAGTACTTC. This codes for CASSLRDRGDEQYF. V and J are TRBV4-3 and TRBJ2-7; TRBD1 matches at 10 bases. The CDR3 extends over 14 amino acids. Germline trimming cut 4 bases from V and 5 bases from J; bases unmatched to any gene: 5. Germline V gene sequence: CDR1 LGHNA, CDR2 YSLEER.

On this clone itself: The same CDR3 is also encoded by other DNA sequences in this sample. This chain joins TRBV5-1 and TRBJ1-1; 10 bases align to TRBD1. V gave up 5 bases and J gave up 4 bases; unmatched junction bases: 2. The germline V gene encodes CDR1 SGHRS and CDR2 YFSETQ. CDR3 size: 13 residues. The DNA of the CDR3 is TGCGCCAGCAGAGGACAGGGGGGCACTGAAGCTTTCTTT. As protein: CASRGQGGTEAFF.

The chain combines TRBV27 with TRBJ2-3; TRBD2 matches 11 bases. Germline V lookup: CDR1 MNHEY, CDR2 SMNVEV (reference sequence). Trimming took 5 bases from V and 3 from J; bases not matched to a gene: 4. The CDR3 sequence is 15 residues long. DNA for the CDR3: TGTGCCAGCAGTCCCACTAGCGGGGGTACAGATACGCAGTATTTT. Translated, it gives CASSPTSGGTDTQYF.

The chain recombines TRBV5-1 with TRBJ2-2, with 7 bases aligning to TRBD2. V lost 4 bases, J lost 1 base, and 4 bases stayed unmatched. This CDR3 contains 15 residues. Germline V gives CDR1 SGHRS, CDR2 YFSETQ. The CDR3 reads CASSITSENTGELFF. CDR3 in DNA: TGCGCCAGCAGCATTACTAGCGAGAACACCGGGGAGCTGTTTTTT.

The J gene is TRBJ1-1, the V gene TRBV19; 9 bases are a match to TRBD1. The CDR3 loop spans 14 amino acids. J lost 0 bases, V lost 9 bases, and 5 bases had no gene match. Per the germline V gene, CDR1 is LNHDA and CDR2 is SQIVND (reference sequence). The CDR3 protein is CASENRGLNTEAFF. CDR3 DNA: TGTGCCAGCGAAAACAGGGGGCTGAACACTGAAGCTTTCTTT.

This clone appeared a few times. Other DNA sequences in the same sample also yield this CDR3. The genes are TRBV5-1 and TRBJ1-6; no definite D call. The CDR3 spans 15 residues. Trimming removed 1 base at V and 8 bases at J, with 13 bases between. Per germline, CDR1 SGHRS and CDR2 YFSETQ. The CDR3 bases are TGCGCCAGCAGCTTGTTCGGTTTCGTGGATTCACCCCTCCACTTT. This gives the protein CASSLFGFVDSPLHF.

This clone was counted once. The rearrangement links TRBV11-2 to TRBJ2-3; tentative D call: TRBD1 (6 bases). The V gene's germline CDR1 is SGHAT and CDR2 FQNNGV. The CDR3 is 14 amino acids. Trimming stripped 3 bases from V and 2 bases from J, with 9 bases between. The CDR3 sequence is CASSFGQFTDTQYF. The CDR3 DNA follows: TGTGCCAGCAGCTTCGGACAGTTCACAGATACGCAGTATTTT.

V usage is TRBV21-1 and J usage is TRBJ1-4. TRBV21-1 is annotated as a pseudogene. The CDR3 extends over 15 amino acids. This CDR3 reads CASSTQSATNEKLFF. The CDR3 DNA sequence: TGTGCCAGCAGCACCCAGAGTGCAACTAATGAAAAACTGTTTTTT.

The chain combines TRBV5-1 with TRBJ1-3; D gene unclear. The length of the CDR3 is 15 residues. Germline values: CDR1 SGHRS, CDR2 YFSETQ. Trimming cost V 0 bases and J 2 bases, with 9 bases left between them. The CDR3 loop reads CASSLAAGTGNTIYF. CDR3 sequence (DNA): TGCGCCAGCAGCTTGGCTGCCGGGACTGGAAACACCATATATTTT.

For the CDR3, the DNA is TGTGCCTGGAGTCTGGGGGGTCGCGAGCAGTACTTC. It codes for CAWSLGGREQYF. The J gene is TRBJ2-7, the V gene TRBV30; D is possibly TRBD2 (6 bases). Between the trimmed V and J ends, which lost 2 bases and 6 bases, there was a span of 11 bases. This CDR3 has 12 residues. The V gene's germline CDR1 is GTSNPN and CDR2 SVGIG (reference sequence).

The chain has TRBV4-1 and TRBJ1-3; D is unclear. V lost 2 bases and J 2 bases, leaving 7 bases between the germline ends. The germline CDR1 and CDR2 sequences are MGHRA and YSYEKL. The CDR3 is 14 amino acids. Written as DNA, the CDR3 is TGCGCCAGCAGCCAACCGACCGCTGGAAACACCATATATTTT. Protein product: CASSQPTAGNTIYF.

The rearrangement links TRBV7-8 to TRBJ2-1; 13 bases are shared with TRBD2. V lost 4 bases, J lost 4 bases, and 1 base stayed unmatched. Germline V gene lookup returns CDR1 SGHVS and CDR2 FQNEAQ. The CDR3 runs to 15 residues. In nucleotides, the CDR3 is TGTGCCAGCAGCTCGGGACTAGCGGGATACAATGAGCAGTTCTTC. Protein: CASSSGLAGYNEQFF.

The chain joins TRBV19 to TRBJ2-2; TRBD2 is a possible D gene (6 bases). CDR3 size: 13 residues. Germline CDR1 is LNHDA and CDR2 is SQIVND (reference sequence). V was cut by 6 bases and J by 5 bases, with 10 bases left in between. The CDR3 DNA reads as TGTGCCAGTAGCTCGGGGGAAACCGGGGAGCTGTTTTTT. It specifies CASSSGETGELFF.

The chain carries TRBV27 and TRBJ2-3; 12 positions match TRBD1. Unmatched junction bases numbered 12, after V lost 3 bases and J lost 8 bases. The V gene's germline CDR1 is MNHEY and CDR2 SMNVEV (reference sequence). The CDR3 is made up of 17 amino acids. CDR3 in DNA: TGTGCCAGCAGTTTGGGTGGGACAGGGGGCCGGGTTGGTACGCAGTATTTT. Residues: CASSLGGTGGRVGTQYF.

This CDR3 reads CASSPPGGGTDTQYF. DNA for the CDR3: TGTGCCAGCAGCCCCCCCGGCGGGGGCACAGATACGCAGTATTTT. V is TRBV7-3 and J is TRBJ2-3, with a tentative D call TRBD2 (6 bases). The CDR3 length is 15 residues. CDR1 and CDR2 (germline): SGHTA, FQGTGA. V was pared by 5 bases and J by 1 base, with 13 bases between.

The J gene is TRBJ2-5, the V gene TRBV5-4; the D is unclear. Germline assignment: CDR1 SGHNT and CDR2 YYREEE (reference sequence). V was clipped by 2 bases and J by 2 bases, with 10 bases between them. The CDR3 spans 14 residues. This CDR3 is CASSLRRQQETQYF. Written as DNA, the CDR3 is TGTGCCAGCAGCTTACGACGGCAGCAAGAGACCCAGTACTTC.